This TCR beta chain was sequenced during a study of beta chain features in type 1 diabetes. TCRB transcripts that were expressed got sequenced, as all of the isolated RNA had been reverse transcribed. Repertoires were generated with immunoSEQ multiplex PCR, while TCRdb's copy carries only in-frame clones and drops some. Of roughly 240,000 clones in the sample, approximately 70% are singletons; the top ten hold around 0.05%. Researchers reported sorting CD4+ naive, central memory, regulatory and stem cell-like memory cells via CD45RO/CCR7/CD25/CD127/CD95/CD27. Sequenced input: naive CD4+ T cells from blood. This TCR was sampled from a young man in good health.

CDR3 nucleotides: TGTGCCAGCAGTTCCCGGGACAGGGGATACAATGAGCAGTTCTTC. Its protein is CASSSRDRGYNEQFF. The chain links TRBV28 to TRBJ2-1; 10 positions agree with TRBD1. V was pared by 4 bases and J by 4 bases, with 4 bases of the junction left unmatched. The germline CDR1 and CDR2 sequences are MDHEN and SYDVKM. This CDR3 spans 15 amino acids.